One and the same sample provided the 3 T cell receptor beta chains below, sequenced in a study of post-analysis software for immune sequencing data. Study-level points and caveats: Controls had lower frequencies than patients of about 5 TRBV segments, which included TRBV5-6, TRBV5-1 and TRBV20-1.

Presence of unique molecular identifiers characterized the TCR beta cDNA libraries. TCRdb re-derived calls from the PCR reads in MiXCR, one entry per CDR3 protein. The sample has fewer than 700,000 distinct CDR3 sequences; 40% to 50% are singletons. For these TCRs, the target antigens are not known. Sequencing was performed on blood. The origin of the receptors is a girl aged 5 to 17 with multiple sclerosis.

V is TRBV5-1 and J is TRBJ2-1; perhaps TRBD2 as D (6 bases). This CDR3 has 16 amino acids. Germline loops: CDR1 SGHRS, CDR2 YFSETQ. V was clipped by 4 bases and J by 5 bases, with 19 bases between them. In nucleotides, the CDR3 is TGCGCCAGCAGCCTGGGAGGAGCGGCCCCGAACAATGAGCAGTTCTTC. Translated: CASSLGGAAPNNEQFF.

V gene TRBV27 combines with J gene TRBJ1-4; D is uncertain. The CDR3 spans 15 residues. Germline values: CDR1 MNHEY, CDR2 SMNVEV (reference sequence). V lost 5 bases, J lost 5 bases, and 15 bases lay in between. The CDR3 here is CASSPLGRENEKLFF. The CDR3 DNA reads TGTGCCAGCAGTCCCCTCGGGAGGGAAAATGAAAAACTGTTTTTT.

The rearrangement joins TRBV10-3 to TRBJ1-6; 9 nucleotides line up with TRBD1. The CDR3 sequence is 15 residues long. CDR1 is ENHRY, CDR2 SYGVKD, per germline. J was trimmed by 4 bases and V by 5 bases; bases with no gene match: 3. The CDR3: CAISPGTGYNSPLHF. DNA of the CDR3: TGTGCCATCAGTCCCGGGACAGGGTATAATTCACCCCTCCACTTT.